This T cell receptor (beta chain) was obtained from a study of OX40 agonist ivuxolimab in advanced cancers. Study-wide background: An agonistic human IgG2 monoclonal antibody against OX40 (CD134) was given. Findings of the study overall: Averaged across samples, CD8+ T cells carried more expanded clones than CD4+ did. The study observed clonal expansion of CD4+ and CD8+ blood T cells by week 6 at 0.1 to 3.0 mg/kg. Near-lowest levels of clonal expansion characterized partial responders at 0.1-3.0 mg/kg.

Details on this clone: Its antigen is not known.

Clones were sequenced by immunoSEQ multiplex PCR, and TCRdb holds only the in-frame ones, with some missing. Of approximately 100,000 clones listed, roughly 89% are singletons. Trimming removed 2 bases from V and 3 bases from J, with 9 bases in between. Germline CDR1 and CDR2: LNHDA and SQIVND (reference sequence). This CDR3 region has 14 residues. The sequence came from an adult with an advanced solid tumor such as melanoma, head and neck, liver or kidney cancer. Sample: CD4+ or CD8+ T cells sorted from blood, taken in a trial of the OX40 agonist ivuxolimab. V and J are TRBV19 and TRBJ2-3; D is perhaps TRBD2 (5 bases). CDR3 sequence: CASSISRGTDTQYF. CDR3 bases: TGTGCCAGTAGTATATCTCGAGGGACAGATACGCAGTATTTT.